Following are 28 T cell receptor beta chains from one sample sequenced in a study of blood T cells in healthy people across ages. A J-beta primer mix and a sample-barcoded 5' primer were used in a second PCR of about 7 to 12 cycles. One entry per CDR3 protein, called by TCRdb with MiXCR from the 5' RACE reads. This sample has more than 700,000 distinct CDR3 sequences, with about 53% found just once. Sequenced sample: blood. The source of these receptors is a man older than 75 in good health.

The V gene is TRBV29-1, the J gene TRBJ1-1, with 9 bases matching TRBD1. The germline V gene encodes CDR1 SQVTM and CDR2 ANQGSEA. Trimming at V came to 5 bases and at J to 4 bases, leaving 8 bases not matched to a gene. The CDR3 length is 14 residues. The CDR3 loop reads CSVYGQGLATEAFF. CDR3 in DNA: TGCAGCGTTTACGGACAGGGGTTGGCCACTGAAGCTTTCTTT. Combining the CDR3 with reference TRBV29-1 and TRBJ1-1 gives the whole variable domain SAVISQKPSRDICQRGTSLTIQCQVDSQVTMMFWYRQQPGQSLTLIATANQGSEATYESGFVIDKFPISRPNLTFSTLTVSNMSPEDSSIYLCSVYGQGLATEAFFGQGTRLTVV.

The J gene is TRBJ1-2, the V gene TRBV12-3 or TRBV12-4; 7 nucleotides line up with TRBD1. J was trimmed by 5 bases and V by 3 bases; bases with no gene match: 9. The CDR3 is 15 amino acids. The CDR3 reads CASSFGGRGGYGYTF. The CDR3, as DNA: TGTGCCAGCAGTTTTGGGGGCAGGGGGGGATATGGCTACACCTTC.

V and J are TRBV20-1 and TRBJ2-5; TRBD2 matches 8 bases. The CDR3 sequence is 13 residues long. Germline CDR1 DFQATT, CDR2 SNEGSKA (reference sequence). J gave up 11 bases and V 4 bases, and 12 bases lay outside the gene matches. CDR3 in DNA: TGCAGTGCTACGGCGGGAGGTTTAGGTGAGCAGTACTTC. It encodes CSATAGGLGEQYF.

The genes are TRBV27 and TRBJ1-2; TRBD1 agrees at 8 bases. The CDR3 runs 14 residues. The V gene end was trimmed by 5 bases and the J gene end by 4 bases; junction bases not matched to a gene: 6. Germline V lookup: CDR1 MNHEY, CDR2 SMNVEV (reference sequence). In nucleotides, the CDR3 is TGTGCCAGCAGTCGCCAACAGGGGGTCTATGGCTACACCTTC. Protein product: CASSRQQGVYGYTF.

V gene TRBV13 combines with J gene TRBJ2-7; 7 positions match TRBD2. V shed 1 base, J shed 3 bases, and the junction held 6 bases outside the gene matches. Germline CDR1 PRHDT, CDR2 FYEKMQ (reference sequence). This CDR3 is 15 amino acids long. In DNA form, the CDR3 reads TGTGCCAGCAGCTTAGCGGGAGGCCATAACTACGAGCAGTACTTC. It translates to CASSLAGGHNYEQYF.

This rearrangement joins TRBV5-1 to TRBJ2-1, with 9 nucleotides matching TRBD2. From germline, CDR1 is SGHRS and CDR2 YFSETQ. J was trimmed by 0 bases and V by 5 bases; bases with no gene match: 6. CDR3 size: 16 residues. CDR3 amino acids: CASRPTSGSSYNEQFF. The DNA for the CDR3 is TGCGCCAGCAGGCCGACTAGCGGAAGCTCCTACAATGAGCAGTTCTTC.

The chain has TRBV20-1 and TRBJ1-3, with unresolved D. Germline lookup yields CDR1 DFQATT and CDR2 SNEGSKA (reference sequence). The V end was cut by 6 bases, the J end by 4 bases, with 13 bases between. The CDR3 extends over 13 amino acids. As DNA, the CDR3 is TGCAGTGCACCAGGACCAGTCGGAAACACCATATATTTT. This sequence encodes CSAPGPVGNTIYF.

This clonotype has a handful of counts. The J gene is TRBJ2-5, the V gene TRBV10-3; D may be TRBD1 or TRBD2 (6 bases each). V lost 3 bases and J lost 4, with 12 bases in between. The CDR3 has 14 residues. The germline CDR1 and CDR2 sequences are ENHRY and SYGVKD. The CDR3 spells CAISETGGGETQYF. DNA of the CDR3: TGTGCCATCAGTGAAACCGGGGGCGGAGAGACCCAGTACTTC.

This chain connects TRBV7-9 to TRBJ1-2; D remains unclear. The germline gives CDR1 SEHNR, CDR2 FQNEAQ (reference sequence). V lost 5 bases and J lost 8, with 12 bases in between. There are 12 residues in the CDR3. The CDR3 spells CASSANREGYTF. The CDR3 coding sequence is TGTGCCAGCAGCGCTAACCGAGAGGGCTACACCTTC. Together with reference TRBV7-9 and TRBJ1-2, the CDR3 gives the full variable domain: DTGVSQNPRHKITKRGQNVTFRCDPISEHNRLYWYRQTLGQGPEFLTYFQNEAQLEKSRLLSDRFSAERPKGSFSTLEIQRTEQGDSAMYLCASSANREGYTFGSGTRLTVV.

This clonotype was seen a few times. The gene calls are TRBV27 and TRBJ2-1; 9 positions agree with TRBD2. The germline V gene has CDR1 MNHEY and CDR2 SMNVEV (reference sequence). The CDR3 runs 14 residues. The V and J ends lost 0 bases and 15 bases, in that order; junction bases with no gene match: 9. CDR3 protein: CASSLSSLAGRLFF. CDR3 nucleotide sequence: TGTGCCAGCAGTTTATCGTCTCTAGCGGGAAGGCTGTTCTTC.

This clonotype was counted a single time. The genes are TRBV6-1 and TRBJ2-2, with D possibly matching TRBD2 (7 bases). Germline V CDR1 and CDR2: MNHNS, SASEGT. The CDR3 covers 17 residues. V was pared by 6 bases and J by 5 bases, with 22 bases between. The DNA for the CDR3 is TGTGCCAGCAGCCGAGAGAGGGGGGGGACTGTTACCGGGGAGCTGTTTTTT. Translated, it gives CASSRERGGTVTGELFF.

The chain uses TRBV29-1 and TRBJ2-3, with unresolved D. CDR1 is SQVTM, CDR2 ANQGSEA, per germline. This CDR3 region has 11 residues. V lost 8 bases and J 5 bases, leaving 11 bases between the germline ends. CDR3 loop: CSPRTGDTQYF. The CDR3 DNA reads TGCAGCCCCAGGACCGGAGATACGCAGTATTTT.

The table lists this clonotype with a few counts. The chain's CDR3 is CASSFSEEQFF. CDR3 bases: TGTGCCAGCAGTTTTTCGGAAGAGCAGTTCTTC. The V gene is TRBV12-3 or TRBV12-4, the J gene TRBJ2-1, with D hard to call. With 3 bases removed from V and 10 bases from J, the gap between germline ends came to 7 bases. This CDR3 has 11 amino acids.

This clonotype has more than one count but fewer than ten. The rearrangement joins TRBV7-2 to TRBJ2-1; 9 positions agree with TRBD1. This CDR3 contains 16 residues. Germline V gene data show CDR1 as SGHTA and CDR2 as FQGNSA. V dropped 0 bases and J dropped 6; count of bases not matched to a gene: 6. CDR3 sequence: CASSLATGQGFNEQFF. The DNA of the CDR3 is TGTGCCAGCAGCTTAGCTACGGGACAGGGCTTCAATGAGCAGTTCTTC.

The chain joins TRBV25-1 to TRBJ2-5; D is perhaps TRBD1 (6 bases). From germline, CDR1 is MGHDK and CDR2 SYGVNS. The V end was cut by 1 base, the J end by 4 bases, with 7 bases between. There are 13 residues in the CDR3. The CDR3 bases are TGTGCCAGCAGTGAATTCAGGGGAGAGACCCAGTACTTC. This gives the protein CASSEFRGETQYF. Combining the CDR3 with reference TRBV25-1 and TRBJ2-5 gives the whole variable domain EADIYQTPRYLVIGTGKKITLECSQTMGHDKMYWYQQDPGMELHLIHYSYGVNSTEKGDLSSESTVSRIRTEHFPLTLESARPSHTSQYLCASSEFRGETQYFGPGTRLLVL.

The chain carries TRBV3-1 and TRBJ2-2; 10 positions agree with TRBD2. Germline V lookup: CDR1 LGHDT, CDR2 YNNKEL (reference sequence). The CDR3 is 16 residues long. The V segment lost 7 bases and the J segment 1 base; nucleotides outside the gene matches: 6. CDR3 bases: TGTGCCAGCAACGGTAGCGGGAGGAAGAACACCGGGGAGCTGTTTTTT. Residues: CASNGSGRKNTGELFF.

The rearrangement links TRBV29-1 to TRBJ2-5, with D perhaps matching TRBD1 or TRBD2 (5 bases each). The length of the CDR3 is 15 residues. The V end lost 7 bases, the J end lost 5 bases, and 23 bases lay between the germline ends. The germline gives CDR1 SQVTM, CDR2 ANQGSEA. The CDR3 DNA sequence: TGCAGCGGCTCATACTCCCAGGGTTGGGGGGAGACCCAGTACTTC. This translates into CSGSYSQGWGETQYF. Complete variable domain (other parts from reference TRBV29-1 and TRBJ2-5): SAVISQKPSRDICQRGTSLTIQCQVDSQVTMMFWYRQQPGQSLTLIATANQGSEATYESGFVIDKFPISRPNLTFSTLTVSNMSPEDSSIYLCSGSYSQGWGETQYFGPGTRLLVL.

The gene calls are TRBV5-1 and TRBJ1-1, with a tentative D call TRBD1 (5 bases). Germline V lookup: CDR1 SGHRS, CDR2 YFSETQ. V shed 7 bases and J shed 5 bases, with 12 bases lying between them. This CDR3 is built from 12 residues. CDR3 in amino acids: CASAEGATEAFF. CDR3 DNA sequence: TGCGCCAGCGCTGAAGGGGCGACTGAAGCTTTCTTT.

CDR3 DNA: TGTGCCAGCAGTTTAAGTAGGGATAGGCTAGCGGATATAGCCAAAAACATTCAGTACTTC. Translated, it gives CASSLSRDRLADIAKNIQYF. The V gene is TRBV28, the J gene TRBJ2-4, with 7 bases lining up with TRBD2. V trimming: 2 bases; J trimming: 0 bases; junction bases outside the gene matches: 16. Per germline, CDR1 MDHEN and CDR2 SYDVKM. The CDR3 is 20 amino acids.

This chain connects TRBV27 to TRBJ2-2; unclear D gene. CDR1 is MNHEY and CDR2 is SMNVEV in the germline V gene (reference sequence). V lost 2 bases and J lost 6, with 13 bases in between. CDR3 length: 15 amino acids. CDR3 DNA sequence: TGTGCCAGCAGTTTAGGGCAGGTTAAGGCCGGGGAGCTGTTTTTT. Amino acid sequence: CASSLGQVKAGELFF.

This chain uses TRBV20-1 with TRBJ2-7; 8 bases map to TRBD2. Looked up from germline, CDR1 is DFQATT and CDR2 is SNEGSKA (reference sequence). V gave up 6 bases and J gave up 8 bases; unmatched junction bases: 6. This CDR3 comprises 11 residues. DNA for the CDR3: TGCAGTGCCACGACTAGCGAGAAGCAGTACTTC. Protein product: CSATTSEKQYF.

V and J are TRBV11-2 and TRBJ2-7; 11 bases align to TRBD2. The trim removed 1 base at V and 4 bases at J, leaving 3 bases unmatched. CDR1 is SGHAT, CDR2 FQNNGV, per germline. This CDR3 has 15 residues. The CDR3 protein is CASSLAASGRYEQYF. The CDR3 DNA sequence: TGTGCCAGCAGCTTAGCGGCTAGCGGGAGGTACGAGCAGTACTTC.

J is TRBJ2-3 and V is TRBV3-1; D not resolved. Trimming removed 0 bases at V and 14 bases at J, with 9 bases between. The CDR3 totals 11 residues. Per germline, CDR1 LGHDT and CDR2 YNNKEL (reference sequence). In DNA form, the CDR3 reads TGTGCCAGCAGCCAAGATAGGGCGCTGTATTTT. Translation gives CASSQDRALYF.

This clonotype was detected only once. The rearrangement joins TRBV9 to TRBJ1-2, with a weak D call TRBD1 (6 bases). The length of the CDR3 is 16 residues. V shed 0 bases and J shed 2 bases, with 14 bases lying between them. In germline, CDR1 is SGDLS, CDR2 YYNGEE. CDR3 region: CASSVGTGNSNYGYTF. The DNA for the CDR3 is TGTGCCAGCAGCGTAGGTACAGGGAATTCAAACTATGGCTACACCTTC.

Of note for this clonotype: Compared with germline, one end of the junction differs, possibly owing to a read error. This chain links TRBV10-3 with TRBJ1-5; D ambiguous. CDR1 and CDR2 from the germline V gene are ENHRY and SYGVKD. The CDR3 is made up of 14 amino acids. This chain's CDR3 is CAISESFSSQPQHF. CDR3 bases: TGTGCCATCAGTGAGTCCTTTAGCAGTCAGCCCCAGCATTTT.

The CDR3 protein is CASRLTSGNTDTQYF. The CDR3 DNA is TGTGCCAGCAGACTGACTAGCGGGAACACAGATACGCAGTATTTT. The chain recombines TRBV7-9 with TRBJ2-3; 11 bases match TRBD2. This CDR3 is 15 amino acids long. Trimming at V came to 6 bases and at J to 2 bases, leaving 4 bases not matched to a gene. Germline V gene data show CDR1 as SEHNR and CDR2 as FQNEAQ (reference sequence).

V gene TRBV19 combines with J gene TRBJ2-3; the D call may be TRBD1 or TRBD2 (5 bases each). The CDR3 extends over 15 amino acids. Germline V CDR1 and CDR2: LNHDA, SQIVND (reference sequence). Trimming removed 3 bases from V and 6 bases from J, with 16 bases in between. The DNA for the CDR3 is TGTGCCAGTAGTATCGGGGCGAGCACCGCGGATACGCAGTATTTT. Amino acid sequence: CASSIGASTADTQYF.

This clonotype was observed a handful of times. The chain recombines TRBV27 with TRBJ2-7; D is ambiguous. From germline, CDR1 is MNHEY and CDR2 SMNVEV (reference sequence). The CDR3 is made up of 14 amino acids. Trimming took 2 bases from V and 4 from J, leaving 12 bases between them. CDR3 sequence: CASSLVRFGYEQYF. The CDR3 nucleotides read TGTGCCAGCAGTTTAGTACGGTTTGGATACGAGCAGTACTTC.